This entry is about one T cell receptor (beta chain). Its target is not known. The table came from immunoSEQ multiplex PCR; TCRdb's copy has only in-frame clones and leaves some out. This sample yields roughly 100,000 clones, of which about 90% are seen a single time; roughly 2.9% belongs to the top ten. This entry comes from a study of T cell responses to AZD1222 COVID-19 vaccine. Whole-study results and caveats: Clonal diversity may have been underestimated in mostly white British donors.

CDR1 is MGHRA, CDR2 YSYEKL, per germline. This CDR3 has 16 residues. Germline trimming cut 0 bases from V and 6 bases from J; bases unmatched to any gene: 3. V is TRBV4-1 and J is TRBJ2-2; 11 bases are shared with TRBD2. The receptor's source is an adult in good health. The sequences come from peripheral blood, collected on day 0 of AZD1222 vaccination. The CDR3 spells CASSQDSGRAPGELFF. CDR3 nucleotide sequence: TGCGCCAGCAGCCAAGATAGCGGGAGGGCCCCCGGGGAGCTGTTTTTT.